Sequencing of this T cell receptor beta chain was carried out in a study of blood T cell repertoires in COVID-19 (dated by TCRdb to 2020 to 2022). Study-wide context: Samples covering the acute and convalescent phases of COVID-19 were provided by collaborators in the United States, Italy and Spain. Where available, HLA class I and class II types were taken from metadata supplied by the sample provider and were not determined by assay-based typing. A de-identified subject ID, COVID-19 status, age in years and sex were almost always included in the sample metadata. The material from the prospective study consisted of cDNA or gDNA derived from T cells, B-cell-depleted T cells, or PBMCs. The repertoires were made available in a free public database intended to serve as a resource for research on the immune response to SARS-CoV-2. Subjects who had been exposed to COVID-19, were actively infected with it, or had recovered from it provided the deeply sampled blood TCRbeta repertoires that made up the dataset. Samples came from the ongoing ImmuneRACE study (first 160 participants) plus 1,254 subjects from 6 global collaborators. General conclusions and limits of the study: The amount of clinical and demographic metadata varied by source and participant and was provided uncurated.

As to this clone: The specificity of this receptor is unknown. No base-level quality is on record; no much larger clone is a single base apart.

CDR1 and CDR2 were assigned from the germline V gene as KGHSH and LQKENI. From the cysteine through the phenylalanine, the CDR3 covers 15 amino acids. Just CDR3 DNA is preserved here, 45 bases in frame from base 1. The germline ends are 7 bases apart after V is trimmed by 1 base and J by 3 bases. Participants in the prospective study were aged about 18 to 90 years, lived in 20 to 30 United States geographic areas, and enrolled through a virtual design. In the prospective study, participants were assigned to cohorts based on the clinical history participants reported in a screening survey and a study questionnaire. Recovered participants in ImmuneRACE Cohort 3 were defined by two consecutive negative NP/OP PCR tests, clearance by a healthcare professional, or resolution of symptoms. Each participant in the prospective study had whole blood, serum and a nasopharyngeal or oropharyngeal swab collected by mobile phlebotomists. Participants in the prospective study had the option to provide additional blood draws and questionnaires over an approximately two-month period. Blood samples from the prospective study were shipped frozen or at room temperature prior to DNA extraction.

TCRbeta CDR3 regions were amplified from genomic DNA by means of the immunoSEQ Assay, a bias-controlled multiplex PCR. Concerning the study's data processing: Within the assay, amplification of reference gene primers was used to estimate how many nucleated cells each sample contained. To quantify the absolute abundance of each unique TCRbeta CDR3 rearrangement, sequence reads were collapsed and filtered. For each sample, productive Simpson clonality was calculated as the square root of Simpson's diversity index across productive rearrangements. What TCRdb holds here is the immuneACCESS table cut down to in-frame rearrangements. Part of the clones is not present; checked against another copy, under half of the missing clones reflect an unresolved V gene, and the others are unexplained. For V, J and clone size, that table is used; D and trimming come from the DNA. Across this sample there are fewer than 500,000 clones, with 75% to 90% seen only once. Clones ranked in the top ten supply around 1.1% of the sample.

The source of this sequence is a man aged 30 to 39 who had recovered from COVID-19. Specimen: PBMCs or T cells enriched from blood (not recorded which). The chain employs TRBV18 and TRBJ1-6, with an unclear D gene assignment. The sequenced DNA: TGTGCCAGCTCACCACAGTCTATCTATAATTCACCCCTCCACTTT. The resulting protein is CASSPQSIYNSPLHF.